This TCR beta chain derives from a study of cytomegalovirus exposure and HLA in healthy donors. Study-level points and caveats: An analysis that was carried out later associated 16,951 TCR beta sequences with HLA alleles at 0.05 false discovery rate. Certain indistinguishable V segments, among them TRBV6-2 and TRBV6-3, were excluded.

CDR3 length equals 17 residues. CDR1 SGHRS and CDR2 YFSETQ come from the germline V gene. The V and J ends lost 4 bases and 5 bases, in that order; junction bases with no gene match: 12. Comment on this clone: Its target is unknown.

13 Jbeta primers and 60 Vbeta primers were used for the PCR. Here immunoSEQ multiplex PCR was the method, and the copy in TCRdb shows in-frame clones only, minus some. The sample's table shows about 140,000 clones. The clonotype originates from a woman aged 18-30 years in good health and CMV-seronegative. What was sequenced was PBMCs. The chain carries TRBV5-1 and TRBJ2-1; 10 nucleotides match TRBD2. CDR3 sequence: CASSPGSSGRSDNEQFF. CDR3 coding DNA: TGCGCCAGCAGCCCGGGGAGTAGCGGGAGGTCGGACAATGAGCAGTTCTTC.